Shown below are 2 T cell receptor delta chains from a single sample sequenced in a study of gamma-delta T cells after stem cell transplantation. TCRdb called clones from the RT-PCR reads again using CATT. The sample consists of some 1,300 delta-chain clones, under 2% of them appearing once. What was sequenced was gamma-delta T cells. Source of these receptors: a human donor. It is not recorded whose cells these are; they may come from a transplant donor.

This clone was seen only a few times. The genes are TRDV2 and TRDJ1; 13 nucleotides agree with TRDD3. CDR1 is GEAIGNYY, CDR2 EKD, per germline. This CDR3 contains 17 residues. With 3 bases clipped from V and 0 bases from J, the junction kept 6 bases outside the gene matches. The CDR3 region is CACDPVLGDTYTDKLIF. The CDR3 bases are TGTGCCTGTGACCCAGTACTGGGGGATACGTACACCGATAAACTCATCTTT.

Turning to this clone: This probably arose from a read error, given a far larger clone one base away. Distinct nucleotide sequences in the sample also encode this CDR3. The chain joins TRDV2 to TRDJ1; 7 bases are shared with TRDD3. The CDR3 totals 17 residues. Germline V gene sequence: CDR1 GEAIGNYY, CDR2 EKD. In DNA form, the CDR3 reads TGTGCCTGCGACACCGTACTGGGGCGACAACAAAACGATAAACTCATCTTT. Amino acid sequence: CACDTVLGRQQNDKLIF.